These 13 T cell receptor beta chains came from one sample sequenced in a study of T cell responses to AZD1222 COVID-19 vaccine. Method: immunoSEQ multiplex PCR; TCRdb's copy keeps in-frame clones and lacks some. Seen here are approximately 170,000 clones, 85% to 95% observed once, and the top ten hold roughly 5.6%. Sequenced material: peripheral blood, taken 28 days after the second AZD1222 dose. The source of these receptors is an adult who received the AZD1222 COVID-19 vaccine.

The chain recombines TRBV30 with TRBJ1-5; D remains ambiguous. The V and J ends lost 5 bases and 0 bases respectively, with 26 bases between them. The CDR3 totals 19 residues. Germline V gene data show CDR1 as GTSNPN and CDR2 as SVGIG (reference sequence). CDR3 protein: CAWARRSDFTPYSNQPQHF. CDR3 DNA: TGTGCCTGGGCCAGACGCAGCGACTTCACGCCTTATAGCAATCAGCCCCAGCATTTT. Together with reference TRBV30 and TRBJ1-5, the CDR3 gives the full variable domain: SQTIHQWPATLVQPVGSPLSLECTVEGTSNPNLYWYRQAAGRGLQLLFYSVGIGQISSEVPQNLSASRPQDRQFILSSKKLLLSDSGFYLCAWARRSDFTPYSNQPQHFGDGTRLSIL.

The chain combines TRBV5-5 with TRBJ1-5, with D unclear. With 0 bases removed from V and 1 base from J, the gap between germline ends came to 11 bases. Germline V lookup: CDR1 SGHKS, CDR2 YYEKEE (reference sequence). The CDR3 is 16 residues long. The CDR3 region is CASSLEEGRSNQPQHF. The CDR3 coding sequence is TGTGCCAGCAGCTTGGAGGAAGGGAGAAGCAATCAGCCCCAGCATTTT.

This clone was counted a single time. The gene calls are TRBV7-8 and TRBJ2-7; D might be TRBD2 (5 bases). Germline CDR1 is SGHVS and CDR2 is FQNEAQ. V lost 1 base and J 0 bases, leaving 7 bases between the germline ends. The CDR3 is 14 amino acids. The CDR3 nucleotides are TGTGCCAGCAGCTTAGGGACTCACTCCTACGAGCAGTACTTC. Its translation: CASSLGTHSYEQYF.

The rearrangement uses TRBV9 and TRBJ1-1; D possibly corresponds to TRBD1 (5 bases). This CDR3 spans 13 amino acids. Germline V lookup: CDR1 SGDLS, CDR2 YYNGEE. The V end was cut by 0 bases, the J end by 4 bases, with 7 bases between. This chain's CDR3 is CASSVGGATEAFF. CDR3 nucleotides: TGTGCCAGCAGCGTAGGAGGGGCCACTGAAGCTTTCTTT.

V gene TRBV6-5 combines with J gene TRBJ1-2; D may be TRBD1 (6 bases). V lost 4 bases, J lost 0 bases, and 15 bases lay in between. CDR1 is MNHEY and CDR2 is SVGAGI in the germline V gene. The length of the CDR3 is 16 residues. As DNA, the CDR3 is TGTGCCAGCAGTTCCAATTCCCGACAGGCTAACTATGGCTACACCTTC. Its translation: CASSSNSRQANYGYTF.

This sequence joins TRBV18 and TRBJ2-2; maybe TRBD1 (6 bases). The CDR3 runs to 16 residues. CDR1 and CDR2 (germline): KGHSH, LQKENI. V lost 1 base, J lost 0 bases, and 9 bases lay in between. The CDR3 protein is CASSPQDSPNTGELFF. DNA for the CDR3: TGTGCCAGCTCACCACAGGACAGCCCGAACACCGGGGAGCTGTTTTTT.

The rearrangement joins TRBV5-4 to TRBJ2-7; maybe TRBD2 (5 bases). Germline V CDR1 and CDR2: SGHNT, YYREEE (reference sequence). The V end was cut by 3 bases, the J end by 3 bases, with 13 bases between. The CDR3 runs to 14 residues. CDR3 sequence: CASSSPGGRYEQYF. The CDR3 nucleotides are TGTGCCAGCAGCTCCCCTGGCGGGCGCTACGAGCAGTACTTC.

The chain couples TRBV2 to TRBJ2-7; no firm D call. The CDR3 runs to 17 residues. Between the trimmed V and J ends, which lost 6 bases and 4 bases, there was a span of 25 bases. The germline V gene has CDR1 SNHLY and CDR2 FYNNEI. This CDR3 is CASSYHNSTPKGYEQYF. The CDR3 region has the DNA TGTGCCAGCAGCTACCACAACTCGACCCCCAAAGGATACGAGCAGTACTTC.

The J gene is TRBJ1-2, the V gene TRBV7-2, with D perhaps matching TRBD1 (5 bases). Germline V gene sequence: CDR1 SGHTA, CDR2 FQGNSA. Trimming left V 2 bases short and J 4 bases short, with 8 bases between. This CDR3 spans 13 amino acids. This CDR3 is CASSLTGAYGYTF. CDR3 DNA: TGTGCCAGCAGCTTAACCGGGGCCTATGGCTACACCTTC. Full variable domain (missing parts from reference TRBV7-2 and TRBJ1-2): GAGVSQSPSNKVTEKGKDVELRCDPISGHTALYWYRQSLGQGLEFLIYFQGNSAPDKSGLPSDRFSAERTGGSVSTLTIQRTQQEDSAVYLCASSLTGAYGYTFGSGTRLTVV.

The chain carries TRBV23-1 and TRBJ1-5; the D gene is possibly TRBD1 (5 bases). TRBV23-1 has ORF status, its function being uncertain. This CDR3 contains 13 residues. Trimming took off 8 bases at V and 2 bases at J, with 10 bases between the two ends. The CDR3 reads CASGTRRNQPQHF. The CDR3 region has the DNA TGCGCCAGCGGGACGCGGCGCAATCAGCCCCAGCATTTT.

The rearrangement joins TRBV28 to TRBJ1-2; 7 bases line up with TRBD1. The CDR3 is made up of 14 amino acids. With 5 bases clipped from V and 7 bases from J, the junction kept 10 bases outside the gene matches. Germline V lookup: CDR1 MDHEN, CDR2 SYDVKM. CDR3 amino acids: CASSQETGWAGYTF. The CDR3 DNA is TGTGCCAGCAGTCAAGAGACAGGGTGGGCTGGCTACACCTTC.

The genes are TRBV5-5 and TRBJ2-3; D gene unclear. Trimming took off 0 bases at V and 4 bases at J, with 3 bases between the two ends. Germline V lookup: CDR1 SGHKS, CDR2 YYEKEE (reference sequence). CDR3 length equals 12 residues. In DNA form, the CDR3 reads TGTGCCAGCAGCTTGGAGGCAGATACGCAGTATTTT. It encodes CASSLEADTQYF.

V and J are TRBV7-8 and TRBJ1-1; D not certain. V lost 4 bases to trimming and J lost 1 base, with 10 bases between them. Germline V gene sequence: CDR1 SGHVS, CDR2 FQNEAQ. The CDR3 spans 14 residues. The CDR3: CASSSLVGNTEAFF. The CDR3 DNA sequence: TGTGCCAGCAGCTCGTTGGTGGGGAACACTGAAGCTTTCTTT.